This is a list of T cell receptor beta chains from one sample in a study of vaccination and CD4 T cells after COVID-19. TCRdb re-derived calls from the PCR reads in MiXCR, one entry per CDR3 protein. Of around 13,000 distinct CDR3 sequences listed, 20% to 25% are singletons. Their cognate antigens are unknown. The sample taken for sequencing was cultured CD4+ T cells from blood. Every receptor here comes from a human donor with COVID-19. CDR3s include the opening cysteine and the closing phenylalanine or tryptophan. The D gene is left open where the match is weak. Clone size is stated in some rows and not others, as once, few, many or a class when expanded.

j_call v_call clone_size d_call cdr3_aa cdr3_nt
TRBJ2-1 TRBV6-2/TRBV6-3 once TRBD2 CATRSGGALIEQFF TGTGCCACCCGAAGCGGGGGGGCCTTGATAGAGCAGTTCTTC
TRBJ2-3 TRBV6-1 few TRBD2 CASSDPGGSLYTQYF TGTGCCAGCAGTGACCCGGGGGGAAGCCTGTATACGCAGTATTTT
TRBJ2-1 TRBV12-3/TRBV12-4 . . CASSLGGGRNEQFF TGTGCCAGCAGTTTAGGGGGGGGCAGGAATGAGCAGTTCTTC
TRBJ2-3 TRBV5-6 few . CASSLPGRGNTDTQYF TGTGCCAGCAGCTTGCCGGGGAGGGGGAACACAGATACGCAGTATTTT
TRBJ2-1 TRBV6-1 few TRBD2 CASSSGGPYNEQFF TGTGCCAGCTCTAGCGGGGGGCCCTACAATGAGCAGTTCTTC
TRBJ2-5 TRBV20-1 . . CSARAIEETQYF TGCAGTGCTAGAGCCATCGAAGAGACCCAGTACTTC
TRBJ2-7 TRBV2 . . CASSENTSYEQYF TGTGCCAGCAGTGAGAATACCTCCTACGAGCAGTACTTC
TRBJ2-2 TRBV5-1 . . CASSLVEVGELFF TGCGCCAGCAGCTTGGTAGAGGTCGGGGAGCTGTTTTTT
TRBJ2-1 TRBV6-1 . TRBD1 CASRPGQGSNEQFF TGTGCCAGCAGGCCGGGACAGGGGAGCAATGAGCAGTTCTTC
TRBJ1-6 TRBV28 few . CASSLFQGPPLHF TGTGCCAGCAGTTTATTCCAGGGTCCGCCCCTCCACTTT
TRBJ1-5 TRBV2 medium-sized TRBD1 CASSGDRGQLSNQPQHF TGTGCCAGCAGTGGTGACAGGGGGCAATTGAGCAATCAGCCCCAGCATTTT
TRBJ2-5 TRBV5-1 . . CASSPGVQGRETQYF TGCGCCAGCAGCCCTGGCGTCCAGGGGAGGGAGACCCAGTACTTC
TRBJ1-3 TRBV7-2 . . CASSYGTHLSTIYF TGTGCCAGCAGTTACGGGACCCATCTCTCCACCATATATTTT
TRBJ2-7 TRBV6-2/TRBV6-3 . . CASTKRGSTYEQYF TGTGCCAGCACCAAACGGGGAAGCACCTACGAGCAGTACTTC
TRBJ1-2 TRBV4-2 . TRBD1 CASSQGSQGQGGYGYTF TGTGCCAGCAGCCAAGGGTCCCAGGGACAGGGTGGCTATGGCTACACCTTC
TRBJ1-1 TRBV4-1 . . CASSQDGVGTEAFF TGCGCCAGCAGCCAAGATGGGGTTGGCACTGAAGCTTTCTTT
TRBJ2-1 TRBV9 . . CASSVGGLTYNEQFF TGTGCCAGCAGCGTAGGAGGTCTTACCTACAATGAGCAGTTCTTC
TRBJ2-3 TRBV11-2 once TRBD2 CASSLGASGVTDTQYF TGTGCCAGCAGCTTAGGGGCTAGCGGGGTCACAGATACGCAGTATTTT
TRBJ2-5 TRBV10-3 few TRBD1 CATGQGETQYF TGTGCCACGGGACAGGGCGAGACCCAGTACTTC
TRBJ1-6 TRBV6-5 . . CASSYTGSPYNSPLHF TGTGCCAGCAGTTACACAGGGTCCCCTTATAATTCACCCCTCCACTTT
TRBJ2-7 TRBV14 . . CASRSTGTYEQYF TGTGCCAGCAGATCTACAGGGACCTACGAGCAGTACTTC
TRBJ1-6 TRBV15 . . CATHNPQSGQGSPLHF TGTGCCACCCATAACCCACAGTCAGGCCAGGGTTCACCCCTCCACTTT
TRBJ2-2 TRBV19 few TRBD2 CASSMLPSGAGELFF TGTGCCAGTAGTATGCTGCCTAGCGGGGCCGGGGAGCTGTTTTTT
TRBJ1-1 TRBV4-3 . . CASSQDWTGPNTEAFF TGCGCCAGCAGCCAAGATTGGACGGGACCGAACACTGAAGCTTTCTTT
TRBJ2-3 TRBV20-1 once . CSAGHYTDTQYF TGCAGTGCTGGACATTACACAGATACGCAGTATTTT
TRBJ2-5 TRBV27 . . CASSYRYQETQYF TGTGCCAGCAGTTACCGGTACCAAGAGACCCAGTACTTC
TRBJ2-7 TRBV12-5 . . CASGLGRLYEQYF TGTGCTAGTGGTTTGGGACGGCTCTACGAGCAGTACTTC
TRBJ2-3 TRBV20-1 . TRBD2 CSASGGLRGIYTDTQYF TGCAGTGCTTCCGGGGGACTGCGGGGGATTTACACAGATACGCAGTATTTT
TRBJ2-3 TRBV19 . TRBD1 CASSPRDRELVDTQYF TGTGCCAGTAGTCCCCGGGACAGGGAACTTGTAGATACGCAGTATTTT
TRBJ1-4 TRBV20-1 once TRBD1 CSATSGQGDGKLLF TGCAGTGCCACTTCGGGACAGGGCGATGGAAAACTGCTTTTT